The source of this TCR beta chain is a study of radiotherapy plus CTLA-4 blockade in lung cancer. Study-wide background: Objective responses emerged in under 20% of patients, and 30% to 40% attained disease control.

The table came from immunoSEQ multiplex PCR; TCRdb's copy has only in-frame clones and leaves some out. This sample has approximately 80,000 clones, with less than 85% found just once. Study results and caveats: In blood, tumor-derived TCR clones expanded after radiotherapy plus ipilimumab. Early blood T cell clone dynamics, with interferon-beta, were reported to best predict response.

With ipilimumab providing CTLA-4 blockade, focal radiation was administered to patients who had chemo-refractory metastatic non-small-cell lung cancer. Germline-derived CDR1 and CDR2 are GTSNPN and SVGIG (reference sequence). This CDR3 has 12 amino acids. Trimming removed 2 bases from V and 3 bases from J, with 5 bases in between. This clone has only one observation. Its antigen is not identified. This sequence was found in a human donor with non-small cell lung cancer who had stable disease on radiotherapy plus ipilimumab. This material consisted of peripheral blood, taken from a patient treated with radiotherapy plus ipilimumab. This chain joins TRBV30 and TRBJ1-3; D uncertain. CDR3 coding DNA: TGTGCCTGGAGTTCCTTTGGAAACACCATATATTTT. This translates into CAWSSFGNTIYF.